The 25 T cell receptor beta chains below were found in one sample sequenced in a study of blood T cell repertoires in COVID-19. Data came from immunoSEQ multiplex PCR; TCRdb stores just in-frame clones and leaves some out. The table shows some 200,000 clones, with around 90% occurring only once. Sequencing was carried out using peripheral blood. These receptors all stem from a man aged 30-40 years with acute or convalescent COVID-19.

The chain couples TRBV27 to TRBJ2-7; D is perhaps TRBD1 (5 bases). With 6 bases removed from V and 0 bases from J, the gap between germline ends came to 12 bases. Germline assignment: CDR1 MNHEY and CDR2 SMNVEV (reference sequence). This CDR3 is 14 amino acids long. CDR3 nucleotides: TGTGCCAGCAGGTGGCGGACAAGCTCCTACGAGCAGTACTTC. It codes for CASRWRTSSYEQYF.

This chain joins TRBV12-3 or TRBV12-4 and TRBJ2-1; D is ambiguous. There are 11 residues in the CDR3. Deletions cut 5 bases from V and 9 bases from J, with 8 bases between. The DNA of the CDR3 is TGTGCCAGCAGTCCAAACATTGAGCAGTTCTTC. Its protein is CASSPNIEQFF.

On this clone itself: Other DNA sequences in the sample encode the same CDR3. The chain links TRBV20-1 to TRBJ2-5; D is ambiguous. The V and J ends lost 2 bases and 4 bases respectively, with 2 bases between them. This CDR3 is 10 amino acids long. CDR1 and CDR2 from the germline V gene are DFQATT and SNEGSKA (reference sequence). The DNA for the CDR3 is TGCAGTGCTAGACGAGAGACCCAGTACTTC. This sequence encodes CSARRETQYF.

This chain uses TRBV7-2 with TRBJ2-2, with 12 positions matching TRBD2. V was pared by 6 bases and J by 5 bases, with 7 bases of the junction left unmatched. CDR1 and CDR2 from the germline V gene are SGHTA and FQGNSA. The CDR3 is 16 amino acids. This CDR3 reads CASSLGLAGSTGELFF. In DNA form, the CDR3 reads TGTGCCAGCAGTCTAGGACTAGCGGGATCGACCGGGGAGCTGTTTTTT.

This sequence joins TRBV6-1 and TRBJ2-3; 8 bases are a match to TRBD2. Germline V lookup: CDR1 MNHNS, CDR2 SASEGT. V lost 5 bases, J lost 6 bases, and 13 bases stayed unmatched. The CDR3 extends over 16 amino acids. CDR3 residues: CASSQGGTRVADTQYF. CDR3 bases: TGTGCCAGCAGTCAAGGGGGGACTAGGGTCGCGGATACGCAGTATTTT.

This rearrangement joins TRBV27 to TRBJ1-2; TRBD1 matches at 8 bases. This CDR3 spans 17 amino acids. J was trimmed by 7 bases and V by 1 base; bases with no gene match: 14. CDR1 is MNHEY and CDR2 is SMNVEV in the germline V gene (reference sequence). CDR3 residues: CASSLYWGRGRTGGYTF. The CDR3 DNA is TGTGCCAGCAGTTTATATTGGGGCAGGGGGCGCACTGGTGGCTACACCTTC.

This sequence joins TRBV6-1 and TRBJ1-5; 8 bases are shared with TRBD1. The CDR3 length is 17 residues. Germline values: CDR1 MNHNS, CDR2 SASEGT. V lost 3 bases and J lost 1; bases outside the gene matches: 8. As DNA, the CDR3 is TGTGCCAGCAGTGAGGCCAGGGGGCTGGTGAGCAATCAGCCCCAGCATTTT. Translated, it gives CASSEARGLVSNQPQHF.

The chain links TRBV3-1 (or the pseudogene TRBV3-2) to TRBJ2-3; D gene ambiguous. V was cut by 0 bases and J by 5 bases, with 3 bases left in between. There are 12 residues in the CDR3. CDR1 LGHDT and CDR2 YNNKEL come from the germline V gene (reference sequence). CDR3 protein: CASSQDRDTQYF. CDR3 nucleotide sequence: TGTGCCAGCAGCCAAGATCGAGATACGCAGTATTTT.

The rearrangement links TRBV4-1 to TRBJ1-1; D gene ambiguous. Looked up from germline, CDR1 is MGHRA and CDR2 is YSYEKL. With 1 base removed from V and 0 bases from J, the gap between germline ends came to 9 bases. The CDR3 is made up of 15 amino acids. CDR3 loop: CASSQVEGVNTEAFF. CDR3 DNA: TGCGCCAGCAGCCAAGTAGAGGGAGTGAACACTGAAGCTTTCTTT.

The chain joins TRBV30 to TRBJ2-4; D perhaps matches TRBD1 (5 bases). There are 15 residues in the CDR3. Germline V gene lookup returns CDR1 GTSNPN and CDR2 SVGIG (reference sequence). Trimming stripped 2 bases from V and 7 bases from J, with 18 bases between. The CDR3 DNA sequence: TGTGCCTGGAGTTCTGACAGTCCCCTTAGGAACATTCAGTACTTC. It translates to CAWSSDSPLRNIQYF.

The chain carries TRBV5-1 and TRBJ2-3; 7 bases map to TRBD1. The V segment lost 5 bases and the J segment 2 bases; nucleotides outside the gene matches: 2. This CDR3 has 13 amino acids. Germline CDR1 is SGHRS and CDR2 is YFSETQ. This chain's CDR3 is CASRGQSTDTQYF. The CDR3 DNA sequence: TGCGCCAGCAGGGGACAGTCCACAGATACGCAGTATTTT.

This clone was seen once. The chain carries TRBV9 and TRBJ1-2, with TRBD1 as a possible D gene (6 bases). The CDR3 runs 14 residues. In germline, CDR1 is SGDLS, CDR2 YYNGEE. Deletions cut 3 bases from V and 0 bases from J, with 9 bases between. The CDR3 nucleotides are TGTGCCAGCAGCGGAAGGACAGCTAACTATGGCTACACCTTC. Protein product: CASSGRTANYGYTF.

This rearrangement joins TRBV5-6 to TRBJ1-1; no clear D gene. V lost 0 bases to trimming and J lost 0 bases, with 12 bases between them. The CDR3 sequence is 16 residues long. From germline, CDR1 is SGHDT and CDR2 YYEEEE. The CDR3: CASSLGLTILNTEAFF. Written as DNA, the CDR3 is TGTGCCAGCAGCTTGGGACTGACTATATTGAACACTGAAGCTTTCTTT.

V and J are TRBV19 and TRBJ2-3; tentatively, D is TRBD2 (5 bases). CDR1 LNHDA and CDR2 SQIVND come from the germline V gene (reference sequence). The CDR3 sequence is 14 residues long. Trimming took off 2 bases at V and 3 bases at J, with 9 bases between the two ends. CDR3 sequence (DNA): TGTGCCAGTAGTATACCGGGATTGACAGATACGCAGTATTTT. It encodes CASSIPGLTDTQYF.

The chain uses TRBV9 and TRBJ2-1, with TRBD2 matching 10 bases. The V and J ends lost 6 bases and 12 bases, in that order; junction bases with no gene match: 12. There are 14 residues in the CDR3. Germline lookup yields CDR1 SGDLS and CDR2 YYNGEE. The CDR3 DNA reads TGTGCCAGCACCAGCGGGAGGGCCGCGGGGTGGCAGTTCTTC. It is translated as CASTSGRAAGWQFF.

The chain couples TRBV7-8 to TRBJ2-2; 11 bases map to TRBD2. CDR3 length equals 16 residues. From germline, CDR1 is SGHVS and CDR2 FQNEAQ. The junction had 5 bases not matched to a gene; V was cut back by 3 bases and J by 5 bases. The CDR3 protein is CASSFPLAGATGELFF. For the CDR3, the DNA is TGTGCCAGCAGCTTCCCACTAGCGGGGGCGACCGGGGAGCTGTTTTTT. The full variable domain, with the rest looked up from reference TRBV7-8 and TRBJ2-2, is GAGVSQSPRYKVAKRGQDVALRCDPISGHVSLFWYQQALGQGPEFLTYFQNEAQLDKSGLPSDRFFAERPEGSVSTLKIQRTQQEDSAVYLCASSFPLAGATGELFFGEGSRLTVL.

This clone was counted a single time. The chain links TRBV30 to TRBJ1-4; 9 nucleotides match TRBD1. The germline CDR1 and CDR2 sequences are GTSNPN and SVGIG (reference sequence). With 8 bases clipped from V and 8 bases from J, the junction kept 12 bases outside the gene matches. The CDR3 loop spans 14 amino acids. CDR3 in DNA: TGTGCCCGCCAAACCGGGACAGGGAAGGAAAAACTGTTTTTT. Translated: CARQTGTGKEKLFF.

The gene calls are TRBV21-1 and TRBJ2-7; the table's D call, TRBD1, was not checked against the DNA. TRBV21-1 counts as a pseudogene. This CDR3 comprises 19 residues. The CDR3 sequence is CASSCGTGRRQEKLYEQYF. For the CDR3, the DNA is TGTGCCAGCAGCTGCGGGACAGGGCGGAGGCAAGAAAAGCTATACGAGCAGTACTTC.

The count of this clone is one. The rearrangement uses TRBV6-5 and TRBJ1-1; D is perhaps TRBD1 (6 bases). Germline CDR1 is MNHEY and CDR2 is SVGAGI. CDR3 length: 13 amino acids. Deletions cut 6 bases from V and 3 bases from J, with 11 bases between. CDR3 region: CASSRTEYTEAFF. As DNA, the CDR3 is TGTGCCAGCAGCCGGACAGAGTACACTGAAGCTTTCTTT.

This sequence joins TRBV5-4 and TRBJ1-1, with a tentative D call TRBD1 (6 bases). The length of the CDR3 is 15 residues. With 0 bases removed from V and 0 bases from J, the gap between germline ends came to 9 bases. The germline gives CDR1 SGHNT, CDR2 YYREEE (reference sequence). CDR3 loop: CASSLVGQVNTEAFF. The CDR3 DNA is TGTGCCAGCAGCTTGGTGGGACAAGTGAACACTGAAGCTTTCTTT.

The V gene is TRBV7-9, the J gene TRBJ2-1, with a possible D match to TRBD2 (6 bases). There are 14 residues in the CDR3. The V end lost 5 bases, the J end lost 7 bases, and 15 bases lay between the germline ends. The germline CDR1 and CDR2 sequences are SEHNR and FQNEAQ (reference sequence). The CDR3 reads CASSPWRGINEQFF. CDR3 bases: TGTGCCAGCAGCCCCTGGAGGGGAATAAATGAGCAGTTCTTC.

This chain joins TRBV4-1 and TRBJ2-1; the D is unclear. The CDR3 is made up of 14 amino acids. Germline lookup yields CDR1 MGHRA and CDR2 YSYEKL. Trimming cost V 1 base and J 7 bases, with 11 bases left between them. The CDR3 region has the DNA TGCGCCAGCAGCCAAGCCTCCGTAGAAAATGAGCAGTTCTTC. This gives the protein CASSQASVENEQFF.

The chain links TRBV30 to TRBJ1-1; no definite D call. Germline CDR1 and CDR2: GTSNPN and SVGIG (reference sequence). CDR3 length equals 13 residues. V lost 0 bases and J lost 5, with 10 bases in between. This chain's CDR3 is CAWSVGQATEAFF. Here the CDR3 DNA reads TGTGCCTGGAGTGTTGGGCAGGCTACTGAAGCTTTCTTT. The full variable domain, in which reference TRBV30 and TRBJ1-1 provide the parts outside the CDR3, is SQTIHQWPATLVQPVGSPLSLECTVEGTSNPNLYWYRQAAGRGLQLLFYSVGIGQISSEVPQNLSASRPQDRQFILSSKKLLLSDSGFYLCAWSVGQATEAFFGQGTRLTVV.

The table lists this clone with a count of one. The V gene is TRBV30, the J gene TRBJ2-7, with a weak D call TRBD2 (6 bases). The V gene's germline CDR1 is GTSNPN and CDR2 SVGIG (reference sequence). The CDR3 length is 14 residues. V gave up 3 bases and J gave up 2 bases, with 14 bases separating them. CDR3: CAWRWGRTTYEQYF. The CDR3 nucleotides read TGTGCCTGGAGGTGGGGGAGGACAACCTACGAGCAGTACTTC.

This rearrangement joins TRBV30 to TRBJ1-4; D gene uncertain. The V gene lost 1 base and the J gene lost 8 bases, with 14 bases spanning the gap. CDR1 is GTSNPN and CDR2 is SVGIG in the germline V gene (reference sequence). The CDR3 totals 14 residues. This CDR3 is CAWSGMETSEKLFF. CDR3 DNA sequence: TGTGCCTGGAGTGGGATGGAGACCTCCGAAAAACTGTTTTTT.